These 7 T cell receptor beta chains were all obtained from the same sample, sequenced in a study of cytomegalovirus exposure and HLA in healthy donors. The PCR ran on 60 Vbeta and 13 Jbeta primers. Measured with immunoSEQ multiplex PCR; TCRdb has only the in-frame clones, and not every one. This repertoire shows 190,000 or so clones, approximately 78% found once; its top ten account for approximately 6.5%. The specimen sequenced was PBMCs. Source of these receptors: a woman in her forties or fifties in good health and CMV-seropositive.

The V and J genes are TRBV19 and TRBJ1-1, with TRBD1 identical over 7 bases. Germline trimming cut 5 bases from V and 1 base from J; bases unmatched to any gene: 7. There are 15 residues in the CDR3. The germline V gene has CDR1 LNHDA and CDR2 SQIVND (reference sequence). DNA of the CDR3: TGTGCCAGTAGTTCCAGGGGGTCCCCGAACACTGAAGCTTTCTTT. The encoded protein is CASSSRGSPNTEAFF.

The chain joins TRBV5-4 to TRBJ2-3; 8 nucleotides match TRBD2. The ends lost 0 bases at V and 1 base at J; junction bases unmatched: 7. CDR1 is SGHNT, CDR2 YYREEE, per germline (reference sequence). CDR3 size: 17 residues. CDR3 coding DNA: TGTGCCAGCAGCTTGGTCGTAGCGGGGTATGGCACAGATACGCAGTATTTT. Its translation: CASSLVVAGYGTDTQYF.

Note on this clone: This sample also contains other DNA sequences that code for the same CDR3. The chain carries TRBV5-1 and TRBJ2-5, with TRBD1 identical over 7 bases. The germline gives CDR1 SGHRS, CDR2 YFSETQ. V lost 2 bases, J lost 3 bases, and 1 base stayed unmatched. The CDR3 has 13 residues. The CDR3 loop reads CASSLTGEETQYF. The CDR3, as DNA: TGCGCCAGCAGCTTAACAGGGGAAGAGACCCAGTACTTC.

The chain links TRBV7-3 to TRBJ1-1; D remains ambiguous. V gave up 5 bases and J gave up 2 bases, with 9 bases separating them. The CDR3 consists of 13 residues. Germline V gene data show CDR1 as SGHTA and CDR2 as FQGTGA. The CDR3 reads CASSRGSNTEAFF. Here the CDR3 DNA reads TGTGCCAGCAGCCGAGGCTCAAACACTGAAGCTTTCTTT. Based on the CDR3 plus reference TRBV7-3 and TRBJ1-1, the full variable domain is GAGVSQTPSNKVTEKGKYVELRCDPISGHTALYWYRQSLGQGPEFLIYFQGTGAADDSGLPNDRFFAVRPEGSVSTLKIQRTERGDSAVYLCASSRGSNTEAFFGQGTRLTVV.

The CDR3 nucleotides are TGCGCCAGCAGACCTACCGGGACTAGCGGCGCTAGCACAGATACGCAGTATTTT. This translates into CASRPTGTSGASTDTQYF. The chain recombines TRBV5-1 with TRBJ2-3, with 11 bases aligning to TRBD2. From germline, CDR1 is SGHRS and CDR2 YFSETQ. This CDR3 has 18 residues. The V and J ends lost 5 bases and 0 bases, in that order; junction bases with no gene match: 11.

This clone was seen only once. The chain carries TRBV2 and TRBJ2-5, with D tentatively TRBD1 (5 bases). The J call may not be correct, given that the DNA end is closer to TRBJ2-7. Germline assignment: CDR1 SNHLY and CDR2 FYNNEI. CDR3 length: 14 amino acids. DNA for the CDR3: TGTGCCAGCAGGGACACCTTTCTCGCCTACGAGCAGTACTTC. Protein product: CASRDTFLAYEQYF.

The gene calls are TRBV6-5 and TRBJ1-2; D remains unclear. CDR1 is MNHEY, CDR2 SVGAGI, per germline. The CDR3 runs to 11 residues. The V end was cut by 4 bases, the J end by 8 bases, with 8 bases between. The CDR3 nucleotides are TGTGCCAGCAGTTCCCCGGGGGGCTACACCTTC. Its protein is CASSSPGGYTF.